This T cell receptor (beta chain) was retrieved from a study of response to subunit inactivated influenza vaccine. This clonotype was recorded a few times. TCRdb used MiXCR to reprocess the RT-PCR reads, holding one entry per CDR3 protein. The data hold hundreds of thousands of distinct CDR3 sequences, with approximately 14% observed a single time. The germline gives CDR1 KGHDR, CDR2 SFDVKD. Trimming took off 4 bases at V and 2 bases at J, with 10 bases between the two ends. The CDR3 runs to 14 residues. The chain combines TRBV24-1 with TRBJ2-5; no clear D. This receptor was taken from a middle-aged man who received an inactivated influenza vaccine. Sequencing was performed on PBMCs from blood, taken about 11 days after vaccination. The CDR3 DNA is TGTGCCACCAGTGACTTGACATCACAAGAGACCCAGTACTTC. It encodes CATSDLTSQETQYF.